This passage covers 14 T cell receptor beta chains from one sample sequenced in a study of technical replicates of blood from several donors. Produced via immunoSEQ multiplex PCR; TCRdb's table is partial and in-frame only. Among 75,000 to 100,000 clones listed, about 95% were seen once. The sample comprised T cells isolated from PBMCs. These receptors were taken from a human donor in good health.

The chain recombines TRBV5-6 with TRBJ1-4; no firm D call. CDR1 and CDR2 (germline): SGHDT, YYEEEE. CDR3 length equals 15 residues. The V and J ends lost 5 bases and 4 bases respectively, with 15 bases between them. DNA for the CDR3: TGTGCCAGCAGTCGAACCCACAGTAATAATGAAAAACTGTTTTTT. It yields the protein CASSRTHSNNEKLFF. Full variable domain (rest looked up from reference TRBV5-6 and TRBJ1-4): DAGVTQSPTHLIKTRGQQVTLRCSPKSGHDTVSWYQQALGQGPQFIFQYYEEEERQRGNFPDRFSGHQFPNYSSELNVNALLLGDSALYLCASSRTHSNNEKLFFGSGTQLSVL.

This clone was observed a handful of times. The rearrangement joins TRBV5-1 to TRBJ1-1; 8 bases match TRBD1. The length of the CDR3 is 15 residues. Trimming took 0 bases from V and 3 from J; bases not matched to a gene: 4. The germline V gene has CDR1 SGHRS and CDR2 YFSETQ. For the CDR3, the DNA is TGCGCCAGCAGCTTGGTCTACAGGGGGGACACTGAAGCTTTCTTT. Its translation: CASSLVYRGDTEAFF.

The chain recombines TRBV4-3 with TRBJ2-1, with D unresolved. V lost 1 base, J lost 5 bases, and 6 bases lay in between. CDR3 size: 13 residues. CDR1 and CDR2 (germline): LGHNA, YSLEER. Written as DNA, the CDR3 is TGCGCCAGCAGCCAAGCTTTAGACAATGAGCAGTTCTTC. It translates to CASSQALDNEQFF.

The V and J genes are TRBV19 and TRBJ2-7; 7 bases agree with TRBD1. V lost 5 bases, J lost 9 bases, and 10 bases stayed unmatched. The CDR3 totals 13 residues. Germline-derived CDR1 and CDR2 are LNHDA and SQIVND (reference sequence). CDR3 in DNA: TGTGCCAGTAGTCTCCAAGGGGGACAGCGGCAGTACTTC. Protein product: CASSLQGGQRQYF.

The chain links TRBV7-2 to TRBJ2-1; weak D call: TRBD2 (5 bases). V lost 5 bases and J 9 bases, leaving 14 bases between the germline ends. The length of the CDR3 is 13 residues. In germline, CDR1 is SGHTA, CDR2 FQGNSA. The CDR3 region has the DNA TGTGCCAGCAGCCCCCCCAATGGAGGTGAGCAGTTCTTC. This sequence encodes CASSPPNGGEQFF.

CDR3 nucleotide sequence: TGTGCCAGTAGTAGCGACAGGGGGCGCCCAGATACGCAGTATTTT. Its translation: CASSSDRGRPDTQYF. The chain carries TRBV19 and TRBJ2-3; 10 nucleotides agree with TRBD1. Germline values: CDR1 LNHDA, CDR2 SQIVND (reference sequence). This CDR3 contains 15 residues. The V and J ends lost 4 bases and 4 bases, in that order; junction bases with no gene match: 5. The variable domain in full, completed from reference TRBV19 and TRBJ2-3, reads DGGITQSPKYLFRKEGQNVTLSCEQNLNHDAMYWYRQDPGQGLRLIYYSQIVNDFQKGDIAEGYSVSREKKESFPLTVTSAQKNPTAFYLCASSSDRGRPDTQYFGPGTRLTVL.

The chain links TRBV11-3 to TRBJ2-1; 13 nucleotides align to TRBD2. Germline V gene lookup returns CDR1 SGHNT and CDR2 YENEEA. This CDR3 is 14 amino acids long. The junction had 4 bases not matched to a gene; V was cut back by 5 bases and J by 9 bases. CDR3 DNA: TGTGCCAGCAGCCGACTAGCGGGAGGCGGTGAGCAGTTCTTC. Protein: CASSRLAGGGEQFF.

The chain combines TRBV7-3 with TRBJ1-2; TRBD1 aligns across 7 bases. CDR3 size: 14 residues. The junction had 3 bases not matched to a gene; V was cut back by 1 base and J by 4 bases. Germline assignment: CDR1 SGHTA and CDR2 FQGTGA. CDR3 sequence (DNA): TGTGCCAGCAGCTTAAGTGGGACAGCCTATGGCTACACCTTC. It is translated as CASSLSGTAYGYTF.

CDR3 loop: CASSDGRGFGQLLMKKLFF. CDR3 DNA: TGTGCCAGCAGTGACGGTAGGGGGTTTGGACAGCTATTAATGAAAAAACTGTTTTTT. This chain links TRBV6-1 with TRBJ1-4, with D perhaps matching TRBD1 (6 bases). From germline, CDR1 is MNHNS and CDR2 SASEGT. The germline V and J ends were trimmed by 3 bases and 9 bases, with 29 bases remaining between them. The CDR3 has 19 amino acids.

The chain recombines TRBV7-8 with TRBJ2-3, with 7 nucleotides matching TRBD2. This CDR3 contains 16 residues. CDR1 and CDR2 (germline): SGHVS, FQNEAQ. V dropped 1 base and J dropped 3; count of bases not matched to a gene: 7. The CDR3: CASSLGAGVGTDTQYF. CDR3 bases: TGTGCCAGCAGCTTAGGGGCGGGAGTAGGGACAGATACGCAGTATTTT.

The gene calls are TRBV18 and TRBJ2-3; the match to TRBD2 covers 9 bases. The CDR3 runs 16 residues. Unmatched junction bases numbered 8, after V lost 3 bases and J lost 4 bases. Germline assignment: CDR1 KGHSH and CDR2 LQKENI. The CDR3 DNA sequence: TGTGCCAGCTCACCCCTGTCTAGCGGGATAGCAGATACGCAGTATTTT. Translated, it gives CASSPLSSGIADTQYF.

The chain couples TRBV18 to TRBJ1-4; TRBD1 agrees at 10 bases. Losses at the gene ends were 1 base for V and 2 bases for J; bases not matched to a gene: 1. The CDR3 totals 16 residues. Germline assignment: CDR1 KGHSH and CDR2 LQKENI. The CDR3 reads CASSPRTGGTNEKLFF. The CDR3 DNA reads as TGTGCCAGCTCACCACGGACAGGGGGTACTAATGAAAAACTGTTTTTT.

This chain uses TRBV5-1 with TRBJ2-7; TRBD1 matches 9 bases. CDR3 length: 13 residues. Per the germline V gene, CDR1 is SGHRS and CDR2 is YFSETQ. After removal of 6 bases from V and 5 bases from J, the junction contained 6 bases not matched to a gene. The CDR3 protein is CASNRGRRDEQYF. CDR3 nucleotides: TGCGCCAGCAACAGGGGGCGGCGGGACGAGCAGTACTTC.

This clone appeared a single time. The chain employs TRBV28 and TRBJ2-3, with 14 nucleotides matching TRBD2. The CDR3 loop spans 21 amino acids. The junction had 16 bases not matched to a gene; V was cut back by 1 base and J by 4 bases. Germline assignment: CDR1 MDHEN and CDR2 SYDVKM. The chain's CDR3 is CASSLFMGTSGRVGNPDTQYF. The CDR3 bases are TGTGCCAGCAGTTTATTTATGGGGACTAGCGGGAGAGTAGGGAACCCAGATACGCAGTATTTT.